This TCR beta chain was found in a study of blood T cell repertoires in COVID-19. This clone occurred once. At one of its ends the junction is not consistent with the germline gene, which may arise from a read error. This CDR3 has 16 amino acids. Germline CDR1 SEHNR, CDR2 FQNEAQ (reference sequence). Profiling relied on immunoSEQ multiplex PCR, and the TCRdb table lists in-frame clones only, not all of them. The data hold 250,000 or so clones, with 84% observed a single time. The chain employs TRBV7-9 and TRBJ2-7; 8 bases line up with TRBD1. Sequences were obtained from peripheral blood. The receptor was isolated from a man aged 45-60 years with acute or convalescent COVID-19. The CDR3 DNA reads TGTGCCAGCAGCCTAGCGAATCCAGACAGGGGTTACGAGCAGTACTTC. This encodes CASSLANPDRGYEQYF.